These T cell receptor beta chains were read from a single sample in a study of blood T cell repertoires in COVID-19. Repertoires were generated with immunoSEQ multiplex PCR, while TCRdb's copy carries only in-frame clones and drops some. The table lists over 150,000 clones, about three quarters of them singletons, with 1.5% to 2% in the top ten. The sequencing input was peripheral blood. The receptors here all came from a man older than 75 with acute or convalescent COVID-19. The CDR3 runs from the conserved cysteine through the conserved F or W. A D gene is named only where the DNA matches it firmly. Clone size is given for some rows only: seen once, a few or many times, or a class if the clone is expanded.

V	size	J	D	DNA	CDR3
TRBV11-2	.	TRBJ2-2	.	TGTGCCAGCAGCTTAGAAACAAACACCGGGGAGCTGTTTTTT	CASSLETNTGELFF
TRBV5-5	.	TRBJ1-3	.	TGTGCCAGCAGCAGGGCCTGGACGGGGGGAAACACCATATATTTT	CASSRAWTGGNTIYF
TRBV27	once	TRBJ2-3	.	TGTGCCAGCCGGCGGGGACTCGACACAGATACGCAGTATTTT	CASRRGLDTDTQYF
TRBV3-1/TRBV3-2	.	TRBJ2-5	.	TGTGCCAGCAGTCGAATGGCGGAGCAAGAGACCCAGTACTTC	CASSRMAEQETQYF
TRBV24-1	.	TRBJ2-2	.	TGTGCCACCAGCTCAGGGCAGGGGTCTTTGAACACCGGGGAGCTGTTTTTT	CATSSGQGSLNTGELFF
TRBV5-1	.	TRBJ2-2	TRBD1	TGCGCCAGCAGCTTGGCGGCAGGGGGCGTAGGGGTCCACACCGGGGAGCTGTTTTTT	CASSLAAGGVGVHTGELFF
TRBV6-1	.	TRBJ1-5	.	TGTGCCAGCAGTGAAGGGGCTATCAATCAGCCCCAGCATTTT	CASSEGAINQPQHF
TRBV4-1	.	TRBJ2-3	TRBD2	TGCGCCAGCAGCCAAGGGCGGGGGGGCCTAACAGATACGCAGTATTTT	CASSQGRGGLTDTQYF
TRBV4-1	few	TRBJ1-2	TRBD1	TGCGCCAGCAGCCGACCGGGACAGGGGTTCTATGGCTACACCTTC	CASSRPGQGFYGYTF
TRBV15	.	TRBJ1-2	.	TGTGCCACCAGCAGAGATCTTGCAGCGGGTGGGTATGGCTACACCTTC	CATSRDLAAGGYGYTF
TRBV6-1	.	TRBJ1-2	.	TGTGCCAGCAGTGAGTCAGTGAACTATGGCTACACCTTC	CASSESVNYGYTF
TRBV11-3	few	TRBJ2-7	TRBD1	TGTGCCAGCAGCTTAGAAGGGACAGGGGGCACAAACTTC	CASSLEGTGGTNF
TRBV7-2	.	TRBJ1-2	.	TGTGCCAGCAGCTTAGAAGGACAAAGGGGGAAGGGCTACACCTTC	CASSLEGQRGKGYTF
TRBV7-4	.	TRBJ1-1	.	TGTGCCAGCAGCTTCAAGTCCGTGCGGCAGAACACTGAAGCTTTCTTT	CASSFKSVRQNTEAFF
TRBV28	once	TRBJ2-5	.	TGTGCCAGCAGTCCTCCCGGACAGAAATACAAGTACTTC	CASSPPGQKYKYF
TRBV6-5	.	TRBJ2-2	.	TGTGCCAGCGTCTGGGGTCGGGGTACAACCGGGGAGCTGTTTTTT	CASVWGRGTTGELFF
TRBV2	.	TRBJ1-6	.	TGTGCCAGCAATTTGCTGAGCTCCTATAATTCACCCCTCCACTTT	CASNLLSSYNSPLHF
TRBV10-3	.	TRBJ1-6	TRBD1	TGTGCCATCAGTGAGTCCCTCGGGACAGGGATACGCTCACCCCTCCACTTT	CAISESLGTGIRSPLHF
TRBV5-1	.	TRBJ2-3	.	TGCGCCAGCAGCTTGGGACCCGGGGGCACAGATACGCAGTATTTT	CASSLGPGGTDTQYF
TRBV5-4	.	TRBJ2-1	.	TGTGCCAGCAGCCCTTCACAGGGAAACAATGAGCAGTTCTTC	CASSPSQGNNEQFF
TRBV2	many	TRBJ1-5	.	TGTGCCAGCGCCGGAGGGGCCAACCAGCCCCAGCATTTT	CASAGGANQPQHF
TRBV19	.	TRBJ2-3	TRBD2	TGTGCCAGTAGTCCCCTAGCGGGGGGATCTTGGCCAGATACGCAGTATTTT	CASSPLAGGSWPDTQYF
TRBV20-1	once	TRBJ2-3	.	TGCAGTGCTAGTGGGCAAACAGATACGCAGTATTTT	CSASGQTDTQYF
TRBV6-1	.	TRBJ1-4	.	TGTGCCAGCAGTGAAGCCAGAGGACTCGCTAATGAAAAACTGTTTTTT	CASSEARGLANEKLFF
TRBV5-4	few	TRBJ1-1	TRBD1	TGTGCCAGCAGCTCCGGACAGGGAAGGGCGGACACTGAAGCTTTCTTT	CASSSGQGRADTEAFF
TRBV5-1	.	TRBJ2-3	.	TGCGCCAGCAGCGAAGGACTAACCGGGTTCACAGATACGCAGTATTTT	CASSEGLTGFTDTQYF
TRBV6-2/TRBV6-3	.	TRBJ2-1	.	TGTGCCAGCAGTTACCTGTTGGCGGGATACAATGAGCAGTTCTTC	CASSYLLAGYNEQFF
TRBV13	once	TRBJ1-5	TRBD1	TGTGCCAGCAGCCTCGGACAGGCGCCCCAGCATTTT	CASSLGQAPQHF
TRBV30	.	TRBJ1-3	.	TGTGCCTGGAGTTTCGCAGGCGCCGGATCTGGAAACACCATATATTTT	CAWSFAGAGSGNTIYF
TRBV19	once	TRBJ1-1	TRBD1	TGTGCCACCACAGGAACAGGGGCATTGAACACTGAAGCTTTCTTT	CATTGTGALNTEAFF
TRBV7-6	.	TRBJ2-2	TRBD1	TGTGCCAGCAGCTTAGCGGCAGGGGGCACCACCGGGGAGCTGTTTTTT	CASSLAAGGTTGELFF
TRBV27	.	TRBJ2-4	.	TGTGCCAGCTCCTCGGAGGGGATGGGAAACATTCAGTACTTC	CASSSEGMGNIQYF
TRBV6-2/TRBV6-3	.	TRBJ2-2	.	TGTGCCAGCAGTCGACAGAACCCGAACACCGGGGAGCTGTTTTTT	CASSRQNPNTGELFF
TRBV30	.	TRBJ2-5	TRBD2	TGTGCCTGGAGTGTAGGTCTAGCGGGGGCAGGGGAGACCCAGTACTTC	CAWSVGLAGAGETQYF
TRBV24-1	.	TRBJ1-6	TRBD1	TGTGCCACCAGTGGTGACAGGGGAGGTAATTCACCCCTCCACTTT	CATSGDRGGNSPLHF
TRBV30	.	TRBJ1-1	.	TGTGCCTGGAGTGACTGGGGGCCCCACTTT	CAWSDWGPHF
TRBV6-5	.	TRBJ1-1	.	TGTGCCAGCAGTCCAGACTTCCCCATATCTGAAGCTTTCTTT	CASSPDFPISEAFF
TRBV3-1/TRBV3-2	few	TRBJ2-2	.	TGTGCCAGCAGCCAAGACCCGAGCTCCGGGGAGCTGTTTTTT	CASSQDPSSGELFF
TRBV6-2/TRBV6-3	.	TRBJ1-5	.	TGTGCCAGCAGTCAACAGGGCTTTCAGCCCCAGCATTTT	CASSQQGFQPQHF
TRBV18	.	TRBJ2-5	.	TGTGCCAGCTCACCACCGTCTAGCGCGGAGACCCAGTACTTC	CASSPPSSAETQYF
TRBV6-5	.	TRBJ2-2	.	TGTGCCAGCAGTAAAACTAACCCAAACACCGGGGAGCTGTTTTTT	CASSKTNPNTGELFF
TRBV6-5	.	TRBJ2-3	TRBD1	TGTGCCAGCAGTCGGACAGGGAGCACAGATACGCAGTATTTT	CASSRTGSTDTQYF
TRBV19	.	TRBJ1-1	TRBD1	TGTGCCAGTAGTATAGAGAGGTACAAGACAGGGACGATGAACACTGAAGCTTTCTTT	CASSIERYKTGTMNTEAFF
TRBV3-1/TRBV3-2	.	TRBJ1-2	.	TGTGCCAGCAGCGACGGACACGGCTATGGCTACACCTTC	CASSDGHGYGYTF
TRBV7-3	.	TRBJ2-3	TRBD1	TGTGCCAGCAGCACACAGGGGGCGGCAGATACGCAGTATTTT	CASSTQGAADTQYF
TRBV3-1/TRBV3-2	.	TRBJ1-2	.	TGTGCCAGCAGCCAAGATATTGGCAGTTCTGTCCTTAACTATGGCTACACCTTC	CASSQDIGSSVLNYGYTF
TRBV5-8	.	TRBJ2-3	.	TGTGCCAGCAGCTTTTCAGCACAGATCACAGATACGCAGTATTTT	CASSFSAQITDTQYF
TRBV5-1	.	TRBJ1-3	.	TGCGCCAGCAGGACTGAAGGAAACACCATATATTTT	CASRTEGNTIYF
TRBV5-6	once	TRBJ1-4	.	TGTGCCAGCAGCTTGGTGGCCCAGGTTGATGAAAAACTGTTTTTT	CASSLVAQVDEKLFF
TRBV11-3	.	TRBJ2-3	TRBD1	TGTGCCAGCAGCAGCGGACAGGGAGGCACAGATACGCAGTATTTT	CASSSGQGGTDTQYF
TRBV9	once	TRBJ2-1	TRBD1	TGTGCCAGCAGCGTAGGTCCAAGGACAGGGTTAAACGAGCAGTTCTTC	CASSVGPRTGLNEQFF
TRBV7-9	.	TRBJ2-2	TRBD1	TGTGCCAGCAGCTCAGGACAGGGGAGCACCGGGGAGCTGTTTTTT	CASSSGQGSTGELFF
TRBV3-1/TRBV3-2	.	TRBJ2-6	.	TGTGCCAGCAGCCAAGTACTCCAGGGAGGAGCTGGGGCCAACGTCCTGACTTTC	CASSQVLQGGAGANVLTF
TRBV10-2	few	TRBJ1-1	TRBD1	TGCGCCAGCAGCACAGGGGGAGCTGAAGCTTTCTTT	CASSTGGAEAFF
TRBV2	.	TRBJ1-2	.	TGTGCCAGCAGTGATTCAGGGGCCCTCTATGGCTACACCTTC	CASSDSGALYGYTF